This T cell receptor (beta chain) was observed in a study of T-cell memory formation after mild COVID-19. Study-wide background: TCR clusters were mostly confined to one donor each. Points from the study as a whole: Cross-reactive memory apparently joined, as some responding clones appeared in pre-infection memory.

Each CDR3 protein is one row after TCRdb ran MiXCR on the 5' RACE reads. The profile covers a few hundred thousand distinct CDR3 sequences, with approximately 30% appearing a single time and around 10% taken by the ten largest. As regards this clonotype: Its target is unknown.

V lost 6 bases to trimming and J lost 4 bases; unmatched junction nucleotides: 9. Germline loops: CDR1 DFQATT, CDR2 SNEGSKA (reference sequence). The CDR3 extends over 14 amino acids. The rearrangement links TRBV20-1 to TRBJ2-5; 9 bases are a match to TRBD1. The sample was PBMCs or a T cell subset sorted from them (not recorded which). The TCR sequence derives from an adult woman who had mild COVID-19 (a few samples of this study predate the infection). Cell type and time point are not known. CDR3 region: CSANRPGQGETQYF. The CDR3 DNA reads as TGCAGTGCCAACCGCCCGGGACAGGGAGAGACCCAGTACTTC.